This T cell receptor beta chain was recovered during a study of cytomegalovirus exposure and HLA in healthy donors. V lost 3 bases and J 0 bases, leaving 6 bases between the germline ends. CDR3 size: 14 residues. In germline, CDR1 is MDHEN, CDR2 SYDVKM. PCR amplification relied on 60 Vbeta primers (plus 13 Jbeta primers). Profiled with immunoSEQ multiplex PCR; TCRdb holds only in-frame clones, not every one. This sample has approximately 180,000 clones, with around 75% found just once. The chain uses TRBV28 and TRBJ1-5; no clear D. Sequences were obtained from PBMCs. The sequence came from a woman aged 30 to 39 in good health and CMV-seronegative. The CDR3 nucleotides read TGTGCCAGCAGTTTCGGTTATAGCAATCAGCCCCAGCATTTT. Its translation: CASSFGYSNQPQHF.